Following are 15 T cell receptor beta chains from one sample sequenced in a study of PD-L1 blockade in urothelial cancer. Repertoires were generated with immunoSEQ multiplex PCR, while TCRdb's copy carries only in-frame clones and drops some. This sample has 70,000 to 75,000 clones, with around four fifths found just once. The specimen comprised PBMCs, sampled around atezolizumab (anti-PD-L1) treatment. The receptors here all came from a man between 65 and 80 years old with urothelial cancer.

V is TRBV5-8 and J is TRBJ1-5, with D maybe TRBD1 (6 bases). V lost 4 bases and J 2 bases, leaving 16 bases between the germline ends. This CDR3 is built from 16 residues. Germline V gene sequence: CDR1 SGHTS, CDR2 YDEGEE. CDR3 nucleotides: TGTGCCAGCAGCCTTATACAGGGCGCAGGCAATCAGCCCCAGCATTTT. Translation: CASSLIQGAGNQPQHF. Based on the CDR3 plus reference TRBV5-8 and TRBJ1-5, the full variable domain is EAGVTQSPTHLIKTRGQQATLRCSPISGHTSVYWYQQALGLGLQFLLWYDEGEERNRGNFPPRFSGRQFPNYSSELNVNALELEDSALYLCASSLIQGAGNQPQHFGDGTRLSIL.

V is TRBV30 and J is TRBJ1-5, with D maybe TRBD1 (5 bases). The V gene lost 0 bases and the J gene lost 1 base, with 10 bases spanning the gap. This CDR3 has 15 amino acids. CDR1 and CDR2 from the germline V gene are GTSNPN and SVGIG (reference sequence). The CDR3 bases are TGTGCCTGGAGTGTAAGGCGGGGGAGCAATCAGCCCCAGCATTTT. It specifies CAWSVRRGSNQPQHF.

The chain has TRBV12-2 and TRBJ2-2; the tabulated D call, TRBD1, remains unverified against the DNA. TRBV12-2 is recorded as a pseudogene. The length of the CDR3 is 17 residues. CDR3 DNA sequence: TGTGCAAGTCGCTTAGTAGGTAGGACAGGGATGCCCGGGGAGCTGTTTTTT. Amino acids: CASRLVGRTGMPGELFF.

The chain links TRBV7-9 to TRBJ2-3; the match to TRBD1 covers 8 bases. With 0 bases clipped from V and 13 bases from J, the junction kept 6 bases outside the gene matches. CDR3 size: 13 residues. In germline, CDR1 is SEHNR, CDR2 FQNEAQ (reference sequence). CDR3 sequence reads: CASSLAQDREKYF. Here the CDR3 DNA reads TGTGCCAGCAGCTTAGCCCAGGACAGGGAGAAGTATTTT.

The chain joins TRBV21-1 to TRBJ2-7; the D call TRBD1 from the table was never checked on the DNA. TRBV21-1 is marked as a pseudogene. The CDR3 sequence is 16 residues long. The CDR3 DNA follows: TGTGCCAGCACCCAACCTCGGACAGGGGAGAACTACGAGCAGTACTTC. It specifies CASTQPRTGENYEQYF.

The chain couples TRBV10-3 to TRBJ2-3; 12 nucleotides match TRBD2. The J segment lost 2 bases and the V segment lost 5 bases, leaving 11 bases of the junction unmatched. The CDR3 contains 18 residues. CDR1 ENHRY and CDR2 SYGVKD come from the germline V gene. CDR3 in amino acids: CAISQQGGLAGNTDTQYF. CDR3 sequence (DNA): TGTGCCATCAGTCAACAGGGGGGACTAGCGGGTAACACAGATACGCAGTATTTT.

CDR3 nucleotides: TGTGCCAGTAGTAACGGACTCTATGGCTACACCTTC. Its protein product is CASSNGLYGYTF. The rearrangement uses TRBV19 and TRBJ1-2, with D unresolved. The ends were cut back, 4 bases at V and 4 bases at J, with 7 bases in the middle. Germline lookup yields CDR1 LNHDA and CDR2 SQIVND (reference sequence). The CDR3 covers 12 residues.

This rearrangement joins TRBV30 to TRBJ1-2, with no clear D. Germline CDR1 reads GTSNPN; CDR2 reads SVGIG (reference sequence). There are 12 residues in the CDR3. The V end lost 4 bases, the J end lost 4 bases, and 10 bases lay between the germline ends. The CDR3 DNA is TGTGCCTGGATCGAAACGGTCTATGGCTACACCTTC. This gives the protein CAWIETVYGYTF.

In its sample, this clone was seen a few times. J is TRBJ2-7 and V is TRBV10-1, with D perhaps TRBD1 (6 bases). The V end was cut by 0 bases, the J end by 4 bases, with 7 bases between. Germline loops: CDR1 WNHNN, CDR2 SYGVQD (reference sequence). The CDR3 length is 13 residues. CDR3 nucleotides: TGCGCCAGCAGTGAGTCAGGGGGTTACGAGCAGTACTTC. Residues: CASSESGGYEQYF.

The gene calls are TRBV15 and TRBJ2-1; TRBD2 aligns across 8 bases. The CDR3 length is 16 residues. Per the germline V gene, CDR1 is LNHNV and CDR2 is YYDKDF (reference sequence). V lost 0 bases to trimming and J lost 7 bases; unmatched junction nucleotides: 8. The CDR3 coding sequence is TGTGCCACCAGCAGAGATCACAGCGGGAGTTGGAATGAGCAGTTCTTC. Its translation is CATSRDHSGSWNEQFF.

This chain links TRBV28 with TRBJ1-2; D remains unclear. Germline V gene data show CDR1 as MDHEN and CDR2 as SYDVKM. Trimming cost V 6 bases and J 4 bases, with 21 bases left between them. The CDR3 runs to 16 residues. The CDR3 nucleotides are TGTGCCAGCAGCCGGCCGGGGATAGGGAGTAGCTATGGCTACACCTTC. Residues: CASSRPGIGSSYGYTF.

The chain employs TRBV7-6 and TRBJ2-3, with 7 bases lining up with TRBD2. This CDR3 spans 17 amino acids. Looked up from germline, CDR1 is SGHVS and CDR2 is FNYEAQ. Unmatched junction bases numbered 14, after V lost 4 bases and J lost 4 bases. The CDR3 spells CASSSRLASSAADTQYF. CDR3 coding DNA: TGTGCCAGCAGCTCCCGACTAGCCTCGTCGGCGGCAGATACGCAGTATTTT.

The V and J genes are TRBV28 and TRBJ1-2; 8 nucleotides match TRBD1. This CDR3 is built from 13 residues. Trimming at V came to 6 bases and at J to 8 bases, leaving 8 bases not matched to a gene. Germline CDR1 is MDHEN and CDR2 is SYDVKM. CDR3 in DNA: TGTGCCAGCAGACCCTTGACAGGGGTAGGCTACACCTTC. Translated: CASRPLTGVGYTF.

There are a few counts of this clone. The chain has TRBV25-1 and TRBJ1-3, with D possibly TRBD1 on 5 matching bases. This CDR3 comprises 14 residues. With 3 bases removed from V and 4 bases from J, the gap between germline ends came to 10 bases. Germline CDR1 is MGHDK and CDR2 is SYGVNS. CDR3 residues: CASSEERTGNTIYF. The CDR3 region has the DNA TGTGCCAGCAGTGAGGAAAGGACAGGAAACACCATATATTTT.

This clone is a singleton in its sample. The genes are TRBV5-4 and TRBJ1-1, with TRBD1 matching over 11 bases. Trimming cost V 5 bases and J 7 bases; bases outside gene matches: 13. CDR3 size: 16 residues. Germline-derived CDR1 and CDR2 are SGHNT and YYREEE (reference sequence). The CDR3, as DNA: TGTGCCAGCAGTCCGGCGAGGACAGGGGGCTATCGTGAAGCTTTCTTT. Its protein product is CASSPARTGGYREAFF.